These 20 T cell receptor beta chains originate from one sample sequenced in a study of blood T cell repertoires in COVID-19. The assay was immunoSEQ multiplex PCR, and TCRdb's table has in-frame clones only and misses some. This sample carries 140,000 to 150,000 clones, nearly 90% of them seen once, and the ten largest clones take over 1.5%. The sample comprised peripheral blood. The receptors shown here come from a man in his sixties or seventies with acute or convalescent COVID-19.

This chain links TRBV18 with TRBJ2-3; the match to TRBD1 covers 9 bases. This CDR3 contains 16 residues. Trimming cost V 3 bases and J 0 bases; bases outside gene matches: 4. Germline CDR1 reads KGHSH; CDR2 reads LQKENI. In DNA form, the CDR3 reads TGTGCCAGCTCACCTAACAGGGGGCGCAGCACAGATACGCAGTATTTT. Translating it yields CASSPNRGRSTDTQYF.

CDR3 region: CASSSGLANEQFF. CDR3 DNA sequence: TGTGCCAGCAGCTCGGGACTAGCGAATGAGCAGTTCTTC. This rearrangement joins TRBV5-4 to TRBJ2-1; 10 bases fit TRBD2. The CDR3 contains 13 residues. Germline CDR1 is SGHNT and CDR2 is YYREEE (reference sequence). With V trimmed by 3 bases and J by 7 bases, 1 base remained unmatched.

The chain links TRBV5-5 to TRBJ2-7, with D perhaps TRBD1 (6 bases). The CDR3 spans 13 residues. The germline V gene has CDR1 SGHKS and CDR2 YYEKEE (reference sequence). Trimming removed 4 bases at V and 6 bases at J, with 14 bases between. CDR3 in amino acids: CASSPSTGFEQYF. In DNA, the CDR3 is TGTGCCAGCAGCCCCTCGACAGGTTTCGAGCAGTACTTC.

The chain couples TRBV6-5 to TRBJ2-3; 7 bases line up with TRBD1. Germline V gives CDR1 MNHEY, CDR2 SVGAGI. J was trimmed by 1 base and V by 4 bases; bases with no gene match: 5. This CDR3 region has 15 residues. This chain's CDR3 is CASSLTGIGTDTQYF. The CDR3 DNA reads TGTGCCAGCAGTTTGACAGGGATTGGCACAGATACGCAGTATTTT.

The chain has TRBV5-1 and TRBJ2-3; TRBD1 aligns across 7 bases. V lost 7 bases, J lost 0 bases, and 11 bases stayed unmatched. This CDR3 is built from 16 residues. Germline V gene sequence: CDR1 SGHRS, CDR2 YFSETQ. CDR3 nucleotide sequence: TGCGCCAGCGGAGACGGGCAGGGGGTTAGCACAGATACGCAGTATTTT. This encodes CASGDGQGVSTDTQYF. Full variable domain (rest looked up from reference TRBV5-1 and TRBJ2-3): KAGVTQTPRYLIKTRGQQVTLSCSPISGHRSVSWYQQTPGQGLQFLFEYFSETQRNKGNFPGRFSGRQFSNSRSEMNVSTLELGDSALYLCASGDGQGVSTDTQYFGPGTRLTVL.

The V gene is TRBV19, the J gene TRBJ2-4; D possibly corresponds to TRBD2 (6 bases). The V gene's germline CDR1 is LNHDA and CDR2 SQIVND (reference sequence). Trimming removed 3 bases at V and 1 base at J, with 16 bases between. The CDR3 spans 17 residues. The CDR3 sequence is CASSIYAEGLAKNIQYF. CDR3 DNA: TGTGCCAGTAGTATTTATGCGGAGGGCCTGGCCAAAAACATTCAGTACTTC.

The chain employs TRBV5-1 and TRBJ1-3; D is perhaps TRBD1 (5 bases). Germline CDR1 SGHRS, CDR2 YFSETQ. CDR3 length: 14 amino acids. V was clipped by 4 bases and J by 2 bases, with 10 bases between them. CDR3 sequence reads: CASSTTDPGNTIYF. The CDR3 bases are TGCGCCAGCAGCACGACAGATCCTGGAAACACCATATATTTT.

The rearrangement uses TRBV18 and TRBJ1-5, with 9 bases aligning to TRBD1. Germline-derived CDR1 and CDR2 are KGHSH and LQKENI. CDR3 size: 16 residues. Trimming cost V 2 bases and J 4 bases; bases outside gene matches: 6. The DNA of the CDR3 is TGTGCCAGCTCACCAGGGACAGGGAGGCTAAATCAGCCCCAGCATTTT. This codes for CASSPGTGRLNQPQHF.

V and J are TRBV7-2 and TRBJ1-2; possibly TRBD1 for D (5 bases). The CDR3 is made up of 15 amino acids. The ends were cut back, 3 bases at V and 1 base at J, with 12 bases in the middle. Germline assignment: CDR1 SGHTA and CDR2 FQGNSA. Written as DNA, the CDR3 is TGTGCCAGCAGCTTCACAGGCGTTAATAACTATGGCTACACCTTC. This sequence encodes CASSFTGVNNYGYTF.

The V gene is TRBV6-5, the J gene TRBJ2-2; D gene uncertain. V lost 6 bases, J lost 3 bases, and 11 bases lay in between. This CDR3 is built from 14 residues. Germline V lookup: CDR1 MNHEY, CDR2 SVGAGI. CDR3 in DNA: TGTGCCAGCAGCATCTCATACTACACCGGGGAGCTGTTTTTT. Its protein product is CASSISYYTGELFF.

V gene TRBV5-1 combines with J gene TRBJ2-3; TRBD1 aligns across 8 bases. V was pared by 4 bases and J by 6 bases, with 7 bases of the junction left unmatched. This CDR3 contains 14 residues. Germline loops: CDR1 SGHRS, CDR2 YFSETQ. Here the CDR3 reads CASSLRTGRDTQYF. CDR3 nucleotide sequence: TGCGCCAGCAGCCTGCGGACAGGGAGGGATACGCAGTATTTT.

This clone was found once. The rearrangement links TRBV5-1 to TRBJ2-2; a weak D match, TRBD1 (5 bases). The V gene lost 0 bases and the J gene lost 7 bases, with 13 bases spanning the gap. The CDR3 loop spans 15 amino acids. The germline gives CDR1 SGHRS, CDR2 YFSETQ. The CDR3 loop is CASSLESVGVGELFF. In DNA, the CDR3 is TGCGCCAGCAGCTTGGAGTCAGTAGGGGTCGGGGAGCTGTTTTTT.

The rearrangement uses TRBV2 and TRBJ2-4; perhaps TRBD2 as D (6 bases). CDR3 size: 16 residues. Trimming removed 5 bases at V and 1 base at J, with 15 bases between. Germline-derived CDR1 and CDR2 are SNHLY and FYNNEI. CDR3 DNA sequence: TGTGCCAGCAGTCAGCGGAGGGGCATCGCCAAAAACATTCAGTACTTC. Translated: CASSQRRGIAKNIQYF.

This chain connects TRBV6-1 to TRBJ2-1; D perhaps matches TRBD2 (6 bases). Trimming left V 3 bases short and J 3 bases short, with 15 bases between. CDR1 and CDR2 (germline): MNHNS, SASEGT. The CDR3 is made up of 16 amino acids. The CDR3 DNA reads TGTGCCAGCAGTGACGACGGACTAAACCTCTACAATGAGCAGTTCTTC. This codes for CASSDDGLNLYNEQFF.

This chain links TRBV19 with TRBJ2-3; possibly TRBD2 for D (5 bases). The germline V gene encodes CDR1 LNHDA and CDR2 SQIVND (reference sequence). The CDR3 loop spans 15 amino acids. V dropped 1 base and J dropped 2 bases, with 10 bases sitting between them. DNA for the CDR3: TGTGCCAGTAGTATAGGAGGGATTCTCACAGATACGCAGTATTTT. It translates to CASSIGGILTDTQYF.

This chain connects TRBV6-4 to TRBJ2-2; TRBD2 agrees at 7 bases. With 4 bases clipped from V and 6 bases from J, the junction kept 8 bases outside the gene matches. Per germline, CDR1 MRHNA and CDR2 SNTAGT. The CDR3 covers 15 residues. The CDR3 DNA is TGTGCCAGCAGTGTCGAGACGGGGGGTGCCGGGGAGCTGTTTTTT. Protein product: CASSVETGGAGELFF.

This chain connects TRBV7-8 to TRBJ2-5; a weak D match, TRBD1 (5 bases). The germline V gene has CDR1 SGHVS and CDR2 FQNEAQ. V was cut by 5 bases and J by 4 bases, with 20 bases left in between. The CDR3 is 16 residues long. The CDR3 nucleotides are TGTGCCAGCAGCCTGGCCAGGGCGGACCTGACAGAGACCCAGTACTTC. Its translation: CASSLARADLTETQYF. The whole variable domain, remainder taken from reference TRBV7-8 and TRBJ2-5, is GAGVSQSPRYKVAKRGQDVALRCDPISGHVSLFWYQQALGQGPEFLTYFQNEAQLDKSGLPSDRFFAERPEGSVSTLKIQRTQQEDSAVYLCASSLARADLTETQYFGPGTRLLVL.

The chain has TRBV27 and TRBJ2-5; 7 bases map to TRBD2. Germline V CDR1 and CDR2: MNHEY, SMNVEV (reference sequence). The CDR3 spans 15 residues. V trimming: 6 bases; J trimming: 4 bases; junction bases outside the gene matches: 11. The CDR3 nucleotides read TGTGCCAGCAGGCGTCCGTCAGGGAGGGGAGAGACCCAGTACTTC. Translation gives CASRRPSGRGETQYF.

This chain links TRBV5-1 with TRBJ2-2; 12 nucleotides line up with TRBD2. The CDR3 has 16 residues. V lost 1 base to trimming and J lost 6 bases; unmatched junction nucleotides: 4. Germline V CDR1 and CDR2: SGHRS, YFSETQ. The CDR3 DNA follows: TGCGCCAGCAGCTTGATCGCTAGCGGGAGGGCCGGGGAGCTGTTTTTT. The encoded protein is CASSLIASGRAGELFF.

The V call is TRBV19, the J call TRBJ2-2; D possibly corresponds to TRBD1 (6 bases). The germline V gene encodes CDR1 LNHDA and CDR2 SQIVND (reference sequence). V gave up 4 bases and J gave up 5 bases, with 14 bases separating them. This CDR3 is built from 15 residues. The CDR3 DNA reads TGTGCCAGTAGTAACCAACAGGGTAGGACCGGGGAGCTGTTTTTT. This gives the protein CASSNQQGRTGELFF.